The 26 T cell receptor beta chains reported below all come from one sample, sequenced in a study of blood T cell repertoires in COVID-19. Produced via immunoSEQ multiplex PCR; TCRdb's table is partial and in-frame only. The sample yields 170,000 or so clones, just under 90% seen once. Specimen: peripheral blood. These receptors all stem from an older woman with COVID-19, enrolled during active disease.

The chain couples TRBV9 to TRBJ2-5; 9 nucleotides agree with TRBD2. The V gene's germline CDR1 is SGDLS and CDR2 YYNGEE. This CDR3 is 16 amino acids long. After removal of 0 bases from V and 4 bases from J, the junction contained 7 bases not matched to a gene. DNA of the CDR3: TGTGCCAGCAGCGTAGATAGCGGGAGTCGGGCAGAGACCCAGTACTTC. It specifies CASSVDSGSRAETQYF.

The chain is built from TRBV25-1 and TRBJ1-3, with 11 bases fitting TRBD1. The length of the CDR3 is 17 residues. Germline CDR1 reads MGHDK; CDR2 reads SYGVNS. J was trimmed by 0 bases and V by 7 bases; bases with no gene match: 8. The CDR3 here is CASTPWGTGGSGNTIYF. As DNA, the CDR3 is TGTGCCAGCACACCGTGGGGGACAGGGGGCTCTGGAAACACCATATATTTT.

This clone was detected only a few times. The J gene is TRBJ1-1, the V gene TRBV28; D may be TRBD1 (6 bases). The germline V gene encodes CDR1 MDHEN and CDR2 SYDVKM. Trimming removed 6 bases at V and 3 bases at J, with 11 bases between. The CDR3 spans 13 residues. The CDR3 region is CASRRAGDTEAFF. DNA of the CDR3: TGTGCCAGCAGGCGGGCAGGGGACACTGAAGCTTTCTTT.

V and J are TRBV19 and TRBJ2-7, with no clear D. The CDR3 loop spans 13 amino acids. Germline CDR1 and CDR2: LNHDA and SQIVND (reference sequence). V shed 4 bases and J shed 0 bases, with 7 bases lying between them. The CDR3 nucleotides read TGTGCCAGTAGTACGGCGGTCTCCTACGAGCAGTACTTC. Its protein is CASSTAVSYEQYF.

The chain uses TRBV9 and TRBJ1-1, with D unclear. The CDR3 consists of 14 residues. CDR1 and CDR2 from the germline V gene are SGDLS and YYNGEE. V lost 3 bases and J 2 bases, leaving 11 bases between the germline ends. This CDR3 is CASSAQTGNTEAFF. As DNA, the CDR3 is TGTGCCAGCAGCGCCCAGACTGGAAACACTGAAGCTTTCTTT.

This clone was seen once. The J gene is TRBJ2-7, the V gene TRBV28, with TRBD1 identical over 7 bases. V was clipped by 2 bases and J by 2 bases; unmatched bases: 9. The CDR3 contains 16 residues. Germline V gives CDR1 MDHEN, CDR2 SYDVKM. In DNA, the CDR3 is TGTGCCAGCAGTTTAGAGACAGGGCATCGCCCCTACGAGCAGTACTTC. It translates to CASSLETGHRPYEQYF.

This clone appeared once. The rearrangement links TRBV5-4 to TRBJ1-5; the D is unclear. Germline CDR1 SGHNT, CDR2 YYREEE (reference sequence). The CDR3 is 14 residues long. V dropped 2 bases and J dropped 0 bases, with 6 bases sitting between them. The CDR3 sequence is CASSLQNSNQPQHF. The CDR3 region has the DNA TGTGCCAGCAGCTTACAGAATAGCAATCAGCCCCAGCATTTT.

The chain carries TRBV7-2 and TRBJ2-3; 7 bases line up with TRBD2. The CDR3 runs 13 residues. V lost 6 bases to trimming and J lost 4 bases; unmatched junction nucleotides: 4. CDR1 and CDR2 from the germline V gene are SGHTA and FQGNSA. Here the CDR3 reads CASRTSFPDTQYF. The CDR3 DNA reads as TGTGCCAGCAGGACTAGCTTCCCAGATACGCAGTATTTT.

This clone was seen a handful of times. J is TRBJ2-2 and V is TRBV6-4; no clear D. From germline, CDR1 is MRHNA and CDR2 SNTAGT. V gave up 5 bases and J gave up 3 bases, with 10 bases separating them. CDR3 size: 14 residues. The CDR3 DNA is TGTGCCAGCAGTATAGTGTACGACACCGGGGAGCTGTTTTTT. Amino acid sequence: CASSIVYDTGELFF.

This clone has just a few counts. The V and J genes are TRBV7-9 and TRBJ1-4; D is uncertain. Germline V gene data show CDR1 as SEHNR and CDR2 as FQNEAQ (reference sequence). The CDR3 is made up of 13 amino acids. The V end lost 7 bases, the J end lost 7 bases, and 13 bases lay between the germline ends. The chain's CDR3 is CASIDSGSEKLFF. CDR3 DNA sequence: TGTGCCAGCATCGACTCGGGGTCTGAAAAACTGTTTTTT.

The genes are TRBV30 and TRBJ1-5, with TRBD1 matching 10 bases. Germline values: CDR1 GTSNPN, CDR2 SVGIG (reference sequence). V shed 2 bases, J shed 3 bases, and the junction held 10 bases outside the gene matches. The CDR3 is 17 amino acids. As DNA, the CDR3 is TGTGCCTGGAGTACTACCCGGGACAGGGGATACAATCAGCCCCAGCATTTT. Translation: CAWSTTRDRGYNQPQHF.

The J gene is TRBJ1-1, the V gene TRBV5-1, with unresolved D. Germline V CDR1 and CDR2: SGHRS, YFSETQ. Deletions cut 4 bases from V and 2 bases from J, with 9 bases between. CDR3 length: 13 amino acids. Here the CDR3 reads CASSPVSNTEAFF. The CDR3 DNA follows: TGCGCCAGCAGCCCCGTCAGTAACACTGAAGCTTTCTTT.

This chain uses TRBV12-5 with TRBJ2-1, with 9 bases fitting TRBD2. The CDR3 totals 15 residues. Germline trimming cut 1 base from V and 10 bases from J; bases unmatched to any gene: 8. Germline V lookup: CDR1 LGHNT, CDR2 FRNRAP. CDR3 loop: CASGLGLADTGEQFF. In DNA, the CDR3 is TGTGCTAGTGGTTTGGGACTAGCGGATACCGGCGAGCAGTTCTTC.

The chain is built from TRBV9 and TRBJ2-7; D possibly corresponds to TRBD1 (6 bases). Germline CDR1 and CDR2: SGDLS and YYNGEE. The V and J ends lost 0 bases and 3 bases respectively, with 10 bases between them. The CDR3 is 14 amino acids. CDR3 DNA sequence: TGTGCCAGCAGCGTAGATGGACAGATCTACGAGCAGTACTTC. Translated, it gives CASSVDGQIYEQYF.

V gene TRBV7-3 combines with J gene TRBJ2-1; 8 positions agree with TRBD2. CDR3 size: 18 residues. The germline CDR1 and CDR2 sequences are SGHTA and FQGTGA. V was pared by 5 bases and J by 2 bases, with 14 bases of the junction left unmatched. CDR3 sequence reads: CASSPRAGGGLTYNEQFF. The CDR3 nucleotides are TGTGCCAGCAGCCCCCGGGCGGGGGGAGGCCTCACCTACAATGAGCAGTTCTTC.

The sample holds a few counts of this clone. V usage is TRBV11-3 and J usage is TRBJ2-3; no clear D. V gave up 5 bases and J gave up 5 bases, with 14 bases separating them. Per the germline V gene, CDR1 is SGHNT and CDR2 is YENEEA. The CDR3 totals 14 residues. CDR3 loop: CASSGSAARDTQYF. CDR3 coding DNA: TGTGCCAGCAGCGGTTCGGCCGCTAGAGATACGCAGTATTTT.

In this sample, this clone turned up a few times. The chain recombines TRBV28 with TRBJ1-5; D is ambiguous. Germline CDR1 MDHEN, CDR2 SYDVKM. V lost 8 bases, J lost 2 bases, and 10 bases lay in between. The CDR3 has 13 residues. CDR3 protein: CASGLFGNQPQHF. In nucleotides, the CDR3 is TGTGCCAGCGGCCTCTTTGGCAATCAGCCCCAGCATTTT.

This clone appeared a few times. J is TRBJ1-3 and V is TRBV2; 7 positions match TRBD1. Germline-derived CDR1 and CDR2 are SNHLY and FYNNEI. Losses at the gene ends were 5 bases for V and 4 bases for J; bases not matched to a gene: 8. The CDR3 totals 15 residues. The CDR3 coding sequence is TGTGCCAGCAGTCAAGACAGGGCATGGGGAAACACCATATATTTT. Translation: CASSQDRAWGNTIYF.

The chain couples TRBV18 to TRBJ1-1; D not resolved. The V gene's germline CDR1 is KGHSH and CDR2 LQKENI. The length of the CDR3 is 13 residues. V lost 0 bases to trimming and J lost 11 bases, with 13 bases between them. In DNA form, the CDR3 reads TGTGCCAGCTCACCACCCGTCTCCGAGAATGCTTTCTTT. Its translation: CASSPPVSENAFF.

The genes are TRBV6-5 and TRBJ2-7, with 8 bases matching TRBD2. The CDR3 sequence is 14 residues long. The germline CDR1 and CDR2 sequences are MNHEY and SVGAGI. The V and J ends lost 4 bases and 0 bases, in that order; junction bases with no gene match: 2. CDR3: CASSLTSGSYEQYF. CDR3 nucleotides: TGTGCCAGCAGTTTAACTAGCGGCTCCTACGAGCAGTACTTC.

The gene calls are TRBV5-4 and TRBJ1-5, with TRBD1 identical over 8 bases. This CDR3 is 15 amino acids long. J was trimmed by 1 base and V by 0 bases; bases with no gene match: 0. From germline, CDR1 is SGHNT and CDR2 YYREEE (reference sequence). The CDR3 coding sequence is TGTGCCAGCAGCTTGGGACAGGGGAGCAATCAGCCCCAGCATTTT. This gives the protein CASSLGQGSNQPQHF.

The chain has TRBV6-6 and TRBJ2-7; 9 bases map to TRBD2. This CDR3 spans 15 amino acids. V gave up 4 bases and J gave up 7 bases; unmatched junction bases: 11. CDR1 and CDR2 (germline): MNHNY, SVGAGI (reference sequence). Written as DNA, the CDR3 is TGTGCCAGCAGTTGCGCGGGAGGGCCAATTGAAGAGCAGTACTTC. Residues: CASSCAGGPIEEQYF.

The V gene is TRBV11-3, the J gene TRBJ2-7; 12 bases line up with TRBD1. The CDR3 covers 16 residues. Germline assignment: CDR1 SGHNT and CDR2 YENEEA. The junction had 7 bases not matched to a gene; V was cut back by 5 bases and J by 2 bases. CDR3 bases: TGTGCCAGCAGCCCCTACGGGACAGGGGGCGCCTACGAGCAGTACTTC. As protein: CASSPYGTGGAYEQYF.

The chain is built from TRBV5-1 and TRBJ1-1; 10 bases line up with TRBD1. CDR3 length: 15 residues. The germline gives CDR1 SGHRS, CDR2 YFSETQ. V lost 7 bases to trimming and J lost 2 bases; unmatched junction nucleotides: 8. CDR3 nucleotide sequence: TGCGCCAGCGGCATCCAGACAGGGGGCAACACTGAAGCTTTCTTT. Translation gives CASGIQTGGNTEAFF.

The count of this clone is one. This chain uses TRBV7-8 with TRBJ2-7; TRBD2 matches 11 bases. After removal of 7 bases from V and 4 bases from J, the junction contained 12 bases not matched to a gene. CDR3 length: 16 amino acids. Germline loops: CDR1 SGHVS, CDR2 FQNEAQ. CDR3 sequence reads: CASTRSGTSGQYEQYF. CDR3 nucleotide sequence: TGTGCCAGCACCCGATCCGGGACTAGCGGACAATACGAGCAGTACTTC.

This rearrangement joins TRBV10-2 to TRBJ2-3; 7 nucleotides agree with TRBD1. V gave up 7 bases and J gave up 2 bases; unmatched junction bases: 9. The CDR3 is made up of 15 amino acids. CDR1 and CDR2 from the germline V gene are WSHSY and SAAADI. The CDR3 sequence: CASTRGQKYTDTQYF. In nucleotides, the CDR3 is TGCGCCAGCACAAGGGGGCAAAAGTACACAGATACGCAGTATTTT.